The 6 T cell receptor beta chains in this list originate from one sample, sequenced in a study of cytomegalovirus exposure and HLA in healthy donors. This PCR relied on a set of 60 Vbeta primers and 13 Jbeta primers. Generated by immunoSEQ multiplex PCR, the TCRdb table keeps only in-frame clones and is missing some. This sample has 130,000 to 150,000 clones; about four fifths occur once, and the top ten carry roughly 4.3%. What was sequenced was PBMCs. These receptors originate from a woman aged 35 to 49 in good health and CMV-seropositive.

This chain connects TRBV12-5 to TRBJ1-2, with D tentatively TRBD1 (6 bases). Germline V gene sequence: CDR1 LGHNT, CDR2 FRNRAP. With 3 bases removed from V and 2 bases from J, the gap between germline ends came to 10 bases. The CDR3 extends over 14 amino acids. The CDR3 protein is CASGFKGQNYGYTF. As DNA, the CDR3 is TGTGCTAGTGGTTTCAAAGGACAGAACTATGGCTACACCTTC.

The chain links TRBV4-2 to TRBJ2-5, with TRBD2 matching over 12 bases. The better agreement between TRBJ2-7 and the DNA end casts doubt on the J call. The CDR3 is 15 amino acids. The V gene's germline CDR1 is LGHNA and CDR2 YNFKEQ. The CDR3 loop reads CASSPGLAGTYEQYF. CDR3 in DNA: TGTGCCAGCAGCCCTGGACTAGCGGGGACCTACGAGCAGTACTTC.

The V and J genes are TRBV7-2 and TRBJ2-5, with 10 bases that match TRBD2. The CDR3 consists of 17 residues. Germline V gene data show CDR1 as SGHTA and CDR2 as FQGNSA. Losses at the gene ends were 0 bases for V and 1 base for J; bases not matched to a gene: 5. The CDR3 sequence is CASSLASRTSGQETQYF. The CDR3 bases are TGTGCCAGCAGCTTAGCGAGCAGGACTAGCGGCCAAGAGACCCAGTACTTC.

This clone was observed once. The J gene is TRBJ2-1, the V gene TRBV5-1, with TRBD1 matching over 10 bases. V shed 6 bases, J shed 4 bases, and the junction held 10 bases outside the gene matches. This CDR3 is 16 amino acids long. Germline lookup yields CDR1 SGHRS and CDR2 YFSETQ. CDR3 residues: CASTLTTGGAYNEQFF. CDR3 sequence (DNA): TGCGCCAGCACCCTTACGACAGGGGGCGCTTACAATGAGCAGTTCTTC.

This chain links TRBV5-1 with TRBJ1-4; TRBD1 might be the D (6 bases). The CDR3 consists of 18 residues. Trimming removed 3 bases from V and 1 base from J, with 19 bases in between. Germline loops: CDR1 SGHRS, CDR2 YFSETQ. The DNA of the CDR3 is TGCGCCAGCAGCTCGGGGGGGCTCGGGGGCGAAACTAATGAAAAACTGTTTTTT. Translating it yields CASSSGGLGGETNEKLFF. The variable domain in full, completed from reference TRBV5-1 and TRBJ1-4, reads KAGVTQTPRYLIKTRGQQVTLSCSPISGHRSVSWYQQTPGQGLQFLFEYFSETQRNKGNFPGRFSGRQFSNSRSEMNVSTLELGDSALYLCASSSGGLGGETNEKLFFGSGTQLSVL.

This rearrangement joins TRBV11-3 to TRBJ2-3, with 10 bases identical to TRBD2. Trimming removed 2 bases from V and 2 bases from J; junction bases left unmatched: 1. Germline CDR1 reads SGHNT; CDR2 reads YENEEA. CDR3 length equals 15 residues. CDR3 protein: CASSLLAGATDTQYF. The CDR3 region has the DNA TGTGCCAGCAGCTTACTAGCGGGAGCCACAGATACGCAGTATTTT.